Below are 15 T cell receptor beta chains sequenced from a single sample in a study. MiXCR, applied by TCRdb to the RT-PCR reads, yields one record per CDR3 protein. The top ten clones hold 3% to 4.5% of a sample with more than 550,000 distinct CDR3 sequences, 14% of them seen once. The sample comprised memory CD4+ T cells from blood. These receptors were collected from a female donor in good health, serving as a healthy control.

This rearrangement joins TRBV30 to TRBJ2-3; D remains ambiguous. Trimming took off 1 base at V and 2 bases at J, with 7 bases between the two ends. This CDR3 is 13 amino acids long. Germline assignment: CDR1 GTSNPN and CDR2 SVGIG (reference sequence). Written as DNA, the CDR3 is TGTGCCTGGAGTGAGGGATCCACAGATACGCAGTATTTT. Amino acids: CAWSEGSTDTQYF.

This chain connects TRBV9 to TRBJ2-1; maybe TRBD2 (6 bases). Germline loops: CDR1 SGDLS, CDR2 YYNGEE. Trimming left V 0 bases short and J 8 bases short, with 15 bases between. CDR3 length: 15 residues. The CDR3 bases are TGTGCCAGCAGCGTAGGTGAGCGGGCGGGGCATGAGCAGTTCTTC. Its translation: CASSVGERAGHEQFF. Together with reference TRBV9 and TRBJ2-1, the CDR3 gives the full variable domain: DSGVTQTPKHLITATGQRVTLRCSPRSGDLSVYWYQQSLDQGLQFLIQYYNGEERAKGNILERFSAQQFPDLHSELNLSSLELGDSALYFCASSVGERAGHEQFFGPGTRLTVL.

The sample holds many counts of this clonotype. The chain uses TRBV18 and TRBJ2-5, with D perhaps TRBD1 or TRBD2 (5 bases each). Germline CDR1 and CDR2: KGHSH and LQKENI. This CDR3 spans 15 amino acids. The V end lost 1 base, the J end lost 1 base, and 10 bases lay between the germline ends. CDR3 protein: CASSPRSRGQETQYF. The CDR3 DNA sequence: TGTGCCAGCTCACCACGATCGAGGGGCCAAGAGACCCAGTACTTC.

This chain connects TRBV7-9 to TRBJ2-1; the D is unclear. Germline V gives CDR1 SEHNR, CDR2 FQNEAQ (reference sequence). The germline V and J ends were trimmed by 5 bases and 10 bases, with 15 bases remaining between them. This CDR3 is built from 13 residues. This chain's CDR3 is CASSRAQLVEQFF. The CDR3 coding sequence is TGTGCCAGCAGCCGAGCACAGCTAGTGGAGCAGTTCTTC.

The table lists this clonotype with many counts. The chain is built from TRBV29-1 and TRBJ1-5, with 9 bases fitting TRBD1. CDR1 is SQVTM and CDR2 is ANQGSEA in the germline V gene. Trimming cost V 7 bases and J 6 bases; bases outside gene matches: 4. The CDR3 runs to 12 residues. The CDR3 nucleotides read TGCAGCGCCGGGACAGGGAGTCAGCCCCAGCATTTT. Translated: CSAGTGSQPQHF.

This clonotype has a count of ten or more. V and J are TRBV5-6 and TRBJ2-1; D is uncertain. Trimming shortened V by 7 bases and J by 10 bases, and 12 bases separated the two germline ends. Germline lookup yields CDR1 SGHDT and CDR2 YYEEEE. This CDR3 has 11 residues. CDR3 amino acids: CASGSLGEQFF. The CDR3 bases are TGTGCCAGCGGGTCCCTGGGGGAGCAGTTCTTC.

This clonotype was seen more than once but under ten times. Here the CDR3 DNA reads TGTGCCAGCAGCCGTAGGGGGGAGAGCAACTACGAGCAGTACTTC. Residues: CASSRRGESNYEQYF. The chain is built from TRBV9 and TRBJ2-7, with D tentatively TRBD1 or TRBD2 (6 bases each). Trimming stripped 4 bases from V and 3 bases from J, with 17 bases between. Germline loops: CDR1 SGDLS, CDR2 YYNGEE. The CDR3 runs to 15 residues.

The chain couples TRBV27 to TRBJ1-5; maybe TRBD1 (6 bases). Trimming took off 5 bases at V and 5 bases at J, with 16 bases between the two ends. The CDR3 sequence is 15 residues long. Germline V CDR1 and CDR2: MNHEY, SMNVEV (reference sequence). This chain's CDR3 is CASSLDYRDHQPQHF. CDR3 nucleotide sequence: TGTGCCAGCAGTCTAGACTACAGGGACCATCAGCCCCAGCATTTT.

This rearrangement joins TRBV12-3 or TRBV12-4 to TRBJ2-3; 7 nucleotides agree with TRBD2. V lost 5 bases, J lost 3 bases, and 5 bases stayed unmatched. This CDR3 is 14 amino acids long. CDR3 sequence reads: CASSRRESTDTQYF. The CDR3 DNA reads as TGTGCCAGCAGTAGGCGGGAGAGTACAGATACGCAGTATTTT.

The CDR3 DNA sequence: TGTGCCAGTAGCCCATGGGGGGGAGAGGGCACCGGGGAGCTGTTTTTT. This sequence encodes CASSPWGGEGTGELFF. The chain combines TRBV19 with TRBJ2-2; TRBD2 aligns across 7 bases. Germline CDR1 LNHDA, CDR2 SQIVND (reference sequence). The V segment lost 6 bases and the J segment 4 bases; nucleotides outside the gene matches: 11. The CDR3 runs to 16 residues.

The CDR3 reads CASKGTSSYNEQFF. The CDR3 DNA sequence: TGCGCCAGCAAAGGTACAAGCTCCTACAATGAGCAGTTCTTC. This chain joins TRBV5-1 and TRBJ2-1; D call uncertain. There are 14 residues in the CDR3. The V gene lost 6 bases and the J gene lost 0 bases, with 10 bases spanning the gap. Germline lookup yields CDR1 SGHRS and CDR2 YFSETQ.

This clonotype showed up just a few times. CDR3 nucleotides: TGTGCCAGCAGCTCCCACCCGGGACTAGCGGGAGTTGTGCAGTATTTT. This gives the protein CASSSHPGLAGVVQYF. The V and J genes are TRBV7-3 and TRBJ2-3, with 14 nucleotides matching TRBD2. Germline trimming cut 4 bases from V and 11 bases from J; bases unmatched to any gene: 11. This CDR3 is built from 16 residues. Germline CDR1 reads SGHTA; CDR2 reads FQGTGA.

The gene calls are TRBV15 and TRBJ1-2; 7 nucleotides line up with TRBD1. This CDR3 contains 14 residues. Trimming removed 3 bases from V and 5 bases from J; junction bases left unmatched: 6. Germline CDR1 and CDR2: LNHNV and YYDKDF (reference sequence). As DNA, the CDR3 is TGTGCCACCAGCAGCAACCGGGACAGTTATGGCTACACCTTC. This encodes CATSSNRDSYGYTF. Combining the CDR3 with reference TRBV15 and TRBJ1-2 gives the whole variable domain DAMVIQNPRYQVTQFGKPVTLSCSQTLNHNVMYWYQQKSSQAPKLLFHYYDKDFNNEADTPDNFQSRRPNTSFCFLDIRSPGLGDTAMYLCATSSNRDSYGYTFGSGTRLTVV.

This sequence joins TRBV12-3 or TRBV12-4 and TRBJ1-1; D perhaps matches TRBD1 (6 bases). The V and J ends lost 6 bases and 3 bases respectively, with 14 bases between them. This CDR3 comprises 14 residues. CDR3 sequence reads: CASSRRGLDTEAFF. Written as DNA, the CDR3 is TGTGCCAGCAGCCGCAGGGGTTTGGACACTGAAGCTTTCTTT.

This clonotype has just a few counts. A read error may account for a junction end that differs from germline. V is TRBV5-5 and J is TRBJ2-1, with 8 positions matching TRBD1. Germline V CDR1 and CDR2: SGHKS, YYEKEE (reference sequence). The CDR3 has 15 residues. The CDR3 loop reads CASSITGGAYNDQFF. Written as DNA, the CDR3 is TGTGCCAGCAGCATCACAGGGGGTGCCTACAATGACCAGTTCTTC. The full variable domain, its missing parts supplied by reference TRBV5-5 and TRBJ2-1, is DAGVTQSPTHLIKTRGQQVTLRCSPISGHKSVSWYQQVLGQGPQFIFQYYEKEERGRGNFPDRFSARQFPNYSSELNVNALLLGDSALYLCASSITGGAYNDQFFGPGTRLTVL.